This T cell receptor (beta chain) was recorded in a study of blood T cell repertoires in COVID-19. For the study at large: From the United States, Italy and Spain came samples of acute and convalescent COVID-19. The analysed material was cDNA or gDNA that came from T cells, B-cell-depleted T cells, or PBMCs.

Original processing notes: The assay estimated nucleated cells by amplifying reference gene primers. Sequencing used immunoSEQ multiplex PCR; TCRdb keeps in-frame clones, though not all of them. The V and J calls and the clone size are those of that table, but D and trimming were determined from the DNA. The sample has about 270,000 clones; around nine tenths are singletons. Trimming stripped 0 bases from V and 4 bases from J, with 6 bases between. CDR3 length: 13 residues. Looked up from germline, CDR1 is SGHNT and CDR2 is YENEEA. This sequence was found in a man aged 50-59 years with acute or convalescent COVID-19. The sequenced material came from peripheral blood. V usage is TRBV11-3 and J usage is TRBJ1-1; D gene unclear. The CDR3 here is CASSLERGTEAFF. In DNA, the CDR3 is TGTGCCAGCAGCTTAGAGCGGGGCACTGAAGCTTTCTTT.